The present T cell receptor (beta chain) was sequenced within a study of cytomegalovirus exposure and HLA in healthy donors. Notes on the study in general: Later analysis associated a missense DCLRE1C variant with TCR beta V- and J-gene trimming.

As for this clone: As yet, its antigen is unknown.

The CDR3 covers 14 residues. CDR1 MNHNS and CDR2 SASEGT come from the germline V gene. Trimming took 5 bases from V and 6 from J; bases not matched to a gene: 8. The PCR was carried out with 60 Vbeta primers and 13 Jbeta primers. Clones were read by immunoSEQ multiplex PCR, and TCRdb kept only the in-frame ones, dropping some. Of some 200,000 clones in the sample, around 74% were seen once. The origin of this receptor is a girl under 18 in good health and CMV-seropositive. This chain joins TRBV6-1 and TRBJ1-2, with 8 bases lining up with TRBD1. Sequencing used PBMCs. The CDR3 coding sequence is TGTGCCAGCAGTTCCTTAGACAGGGGTCATGGCTACACCTTC. This sequence encodes CASSSLDRGHGYTF.